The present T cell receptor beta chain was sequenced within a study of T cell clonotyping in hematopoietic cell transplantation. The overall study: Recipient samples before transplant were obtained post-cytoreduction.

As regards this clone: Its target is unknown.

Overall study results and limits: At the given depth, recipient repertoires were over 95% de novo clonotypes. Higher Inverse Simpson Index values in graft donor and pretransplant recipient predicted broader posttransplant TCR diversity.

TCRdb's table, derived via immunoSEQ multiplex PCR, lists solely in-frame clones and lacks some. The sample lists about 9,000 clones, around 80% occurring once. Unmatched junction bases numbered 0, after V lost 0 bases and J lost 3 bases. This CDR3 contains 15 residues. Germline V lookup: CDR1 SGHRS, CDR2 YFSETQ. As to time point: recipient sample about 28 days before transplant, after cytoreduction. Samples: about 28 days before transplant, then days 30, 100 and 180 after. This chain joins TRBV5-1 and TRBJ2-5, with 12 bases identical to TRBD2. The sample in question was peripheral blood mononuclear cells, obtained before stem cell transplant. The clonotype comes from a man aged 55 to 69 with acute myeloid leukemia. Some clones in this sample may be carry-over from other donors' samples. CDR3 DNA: TGCGCCAGCAGCTTGGGACTAGCGGGGGAAGAGACCCAGTACTTC. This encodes CASSLGLAGEETQYF.